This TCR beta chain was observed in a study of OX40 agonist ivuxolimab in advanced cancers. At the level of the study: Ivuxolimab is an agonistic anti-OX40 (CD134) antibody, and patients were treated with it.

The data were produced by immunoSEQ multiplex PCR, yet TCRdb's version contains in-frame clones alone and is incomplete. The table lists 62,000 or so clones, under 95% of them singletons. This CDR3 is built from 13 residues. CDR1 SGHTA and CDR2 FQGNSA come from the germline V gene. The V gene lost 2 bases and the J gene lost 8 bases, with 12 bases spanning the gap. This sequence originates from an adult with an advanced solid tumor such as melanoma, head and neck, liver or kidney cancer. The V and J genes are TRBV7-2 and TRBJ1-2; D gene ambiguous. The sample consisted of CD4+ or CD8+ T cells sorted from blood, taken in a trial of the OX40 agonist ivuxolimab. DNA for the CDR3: TGTGCCAGCAGCTTACCCGTTCTCAGGGGCTACACCTTC. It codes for CASSLPVLRGYTF.